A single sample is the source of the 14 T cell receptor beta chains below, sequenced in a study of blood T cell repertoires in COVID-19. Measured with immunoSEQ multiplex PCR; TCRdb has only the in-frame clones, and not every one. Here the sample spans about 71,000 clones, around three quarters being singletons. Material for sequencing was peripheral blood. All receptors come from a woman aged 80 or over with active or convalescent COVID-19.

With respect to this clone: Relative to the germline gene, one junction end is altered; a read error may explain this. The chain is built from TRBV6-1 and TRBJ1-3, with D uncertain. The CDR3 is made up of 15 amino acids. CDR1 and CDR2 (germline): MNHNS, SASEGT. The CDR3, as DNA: TGTGCCAGCAGTGAGCTCGCCCGGGTTGGAAACACCATGTATTTT. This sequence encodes CASSELARVGNTMYF.

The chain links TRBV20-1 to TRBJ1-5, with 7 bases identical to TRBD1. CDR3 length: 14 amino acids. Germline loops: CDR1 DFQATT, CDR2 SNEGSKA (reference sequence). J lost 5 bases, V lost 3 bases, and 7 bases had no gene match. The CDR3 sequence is CSASEDRVYQPQHF. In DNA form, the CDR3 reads TGCAGTGCTAGTGAAGACAGGGTCTATCAGCCCCAGCATTTT.

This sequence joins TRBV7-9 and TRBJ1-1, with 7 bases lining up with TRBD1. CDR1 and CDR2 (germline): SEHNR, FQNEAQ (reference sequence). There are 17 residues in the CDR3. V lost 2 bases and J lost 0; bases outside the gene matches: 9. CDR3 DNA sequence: TGTGCCAGCAGCTTACCCTCACAGGGGCGGATGAACACTGAAGCTTTCTTT. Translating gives CASSLPSQGRMNTEAFF.

The CDR3 is CASSPGDRGYEQYF. The DNA of the CDR3 is TGTGCCAGCTCACCGGGGGACAGGGGATACGAGCAGTACTTC. The chain uses TRBV18 and TRBJ2-7; TRBD1 matches 10 bases. Germline-derived CDR1 and CDR2 are KGHSH and LQKENI. Unmatched junction bases numbered 3, after V lost 3 bases and J lost 4 bases. The CDR3 spans 14 residues.

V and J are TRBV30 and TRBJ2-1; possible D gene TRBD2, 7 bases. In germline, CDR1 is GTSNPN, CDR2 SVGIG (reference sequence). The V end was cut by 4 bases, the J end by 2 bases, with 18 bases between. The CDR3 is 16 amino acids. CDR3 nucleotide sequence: TGTGCCTGGAAGAGGGAGGGGGGGGCCACCTACAATGAGCAGTTCTTC. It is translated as CAWKREGGATYNEQFF.

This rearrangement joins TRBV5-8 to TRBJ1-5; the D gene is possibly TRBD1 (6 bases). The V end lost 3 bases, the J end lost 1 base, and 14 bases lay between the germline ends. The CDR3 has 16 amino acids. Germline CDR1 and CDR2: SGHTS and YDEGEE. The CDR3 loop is CASSYYRVGSNQPQHF. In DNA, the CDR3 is TGTGCCAGCAGCTATTACAGGGTGGGAAGCAATCAGCCCCAGCATTTT.

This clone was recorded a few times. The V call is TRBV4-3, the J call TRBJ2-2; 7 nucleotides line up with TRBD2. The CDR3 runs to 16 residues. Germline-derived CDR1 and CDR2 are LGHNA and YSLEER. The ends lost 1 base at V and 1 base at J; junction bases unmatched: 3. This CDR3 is CASSQGAGENTGELFF. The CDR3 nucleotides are TGCGCCAGCAGCCAAGGGGCGGGGGAGAACACCGGGGAGCTGTTTTTT.

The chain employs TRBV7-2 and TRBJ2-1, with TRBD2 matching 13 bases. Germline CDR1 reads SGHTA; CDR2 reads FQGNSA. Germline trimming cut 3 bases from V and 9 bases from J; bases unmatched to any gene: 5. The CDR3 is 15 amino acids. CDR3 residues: CASSFGTSGVTEQFF. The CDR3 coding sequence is TGTGCCAGCAGCTTCGGGACTAGCGGGGTTACTGAGCAGTTCTTC.

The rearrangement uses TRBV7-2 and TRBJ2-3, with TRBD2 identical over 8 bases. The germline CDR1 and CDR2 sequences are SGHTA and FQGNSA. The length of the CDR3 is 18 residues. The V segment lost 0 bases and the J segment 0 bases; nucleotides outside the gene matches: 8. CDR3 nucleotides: TGTGCCAGCAGCTTAGCTTTCTTAGCGGGGCTCAGCACAGATACGCAGTATTTT. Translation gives CASSLAFLAGLSTDTQYF.

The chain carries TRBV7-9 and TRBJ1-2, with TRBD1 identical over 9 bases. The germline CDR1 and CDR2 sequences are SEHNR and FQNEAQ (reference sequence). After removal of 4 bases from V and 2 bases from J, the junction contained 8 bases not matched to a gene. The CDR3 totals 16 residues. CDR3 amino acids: CASSYRTGTGNYGYTF. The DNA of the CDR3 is TGTGCCAGCAGCTACCGCACCGGGACAGGGAACTATGGCTACACCTTC.

This chain's CDR3 is CASSMSSGTLYNEQFF. For the CDR3, the DNA is TGTGCCAGTAGTATGTCGAGCGGGACCCTCTACAATGAGCAGTTCTTC. The rearrangement links TRBV19 to TRBJ2-1, with 7 bases that match TRBD2. This CDR3 has 16 amino acids. Germline V gives CDR1 LNHDA, CDR2 SQIVND (reference sequence). V shed 3 bases and J 3 bases; nucleotides not matched to a gene: 8.

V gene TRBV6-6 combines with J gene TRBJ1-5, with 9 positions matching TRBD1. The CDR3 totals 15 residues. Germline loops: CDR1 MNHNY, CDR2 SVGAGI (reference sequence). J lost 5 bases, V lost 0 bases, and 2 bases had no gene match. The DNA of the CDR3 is TGTGCCAGCAGTTACTCAGGGACAGGGTATCAGCCCCAGCATTTT. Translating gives CASSYSGTGYQPQHF.

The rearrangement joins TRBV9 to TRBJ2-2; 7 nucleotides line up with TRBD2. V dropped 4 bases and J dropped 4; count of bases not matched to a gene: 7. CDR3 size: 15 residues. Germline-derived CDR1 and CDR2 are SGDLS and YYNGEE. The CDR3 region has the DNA TGTGCCAGCAGCCCGAGGACTAGTGGCACCGGGGAGCTGTTTTTT. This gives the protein CASSPRTSGTGELFF.

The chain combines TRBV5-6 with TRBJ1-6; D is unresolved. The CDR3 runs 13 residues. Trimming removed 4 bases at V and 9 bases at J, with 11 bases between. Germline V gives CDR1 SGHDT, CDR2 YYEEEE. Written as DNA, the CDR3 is TGTGCCAGCAGCCCTCCGACTTCTTCACCCCTCCACTTT. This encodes CASSPPTSSPLHF.